Below, 15 T cell receptor beta chains from the same sample are listed, as sequenced in a study of beta chain features in type 1 diabetes. General study results and limits: Moderately but significantly shorter TCRB CDR3s were found in Type 1 diabetes patients in all four CD4+ subsets.

cDNA synthesis used the whole RNA isolate, giving expressed TCRB sequences. Data came from immunoSEQ multiplex PCR; TCRdb stores just in-frame clones and leaves some out. In the table there are 45,000 to 60,000 clones, around 40% of which are singletons. For these receptors, no antigen is known. Sequenced input: stem cell memory CD4+ T cells from blood. These receptors were obtained from a man in his thirties or forties with type 1 diabetes.

The chain carries TRBV9 and TRBJ2-5; TRBD2 matches at 7 bases. Trimming took 2 bases from V and 5 from J; bases not matched to a gene: 9. In germline, CDR1 is SGDLS, CDR2 YYNGEE. This CDR3 is built from 15 residues. Here the CDR3 reads CASSVGSGGVETQYF. The CDR3 region has the DNA TGTGCCAGCAGCGTGGGGTCGGGAGGTGTGGAGACCCAGTACTTC.

This clone turned up a few times. This chain connects TRBV11-2 to TRBJ2-3; 8 positions agree with TRBD1. This CDR3 contains 16 residues. The V gene end was trimmed by 0 bases and the J gene end by 8 bases; junction bases not matched to a gene: 10. CDR1 and CDR2 (germline): SGHAT, FQNNGV. The CDR3 reads CASSLDRAGGGGTQYF. The CDR3 coding sequence is TGTGCCAGCAGCTTAGATCGGGCAGGGGGCGGAGGTACGCAGTATTTT.

This clone was picked up a small number of times. This rearrangement joins TRBV5-4 to TRBJ2-1; TRBD2 matches at 7 bases. The germline CDR1 and CDR2 sequences are SGHNT and YYREEE (reference sequence). The length of the CDR3 is 15 residues. V gave up 5 bases and J gave up 4 bases; unmatched junction bases: 9. The CDR3 DNA follows: TGTGCCAGCAGTGAGAGCGGGGCTCTATACAATGAGCAGTTCTTC. Encoded protein: CASSESGALYNEQFF.

The chain combines TRBV6-5 with TRBJ2-3; 16 nucleotides align to TRBD2. The CDR3 is 15 amino acids. Germline loops: CDR1 MNHEY, CDR2 SVGAGI. Trimming at V came to 5 bases and at J to 7 bases, leaving 3 bases not matched to a gene. This CDR3 is CASSGTSGRVNTQYF. The DNA for the CDR3 is TGTGCCAGCAGTGGGACTAGCGGGAGGGTAAATACGCAGTATTTT.

This clone came up many times. The V call is TRBV4-3, the J call TRBJ2-5; D not resolved. Germline CDR1 reads LGHNA; CDR2 reads YSLEER. This CDR3 spans 13 amino acids. Trimming stripped 3 bases from V and 5 bases from J, with 10 bases between. The chain's CDR3 is CASSHLSQETQYF. CDR3 nucleotides: TGCGCCAGCAGCCACTTATCTCAGGAGACCCAGTACTTC.

The chain links TRBV6-5 to TRBJ1-2; D is uncertain. The CDR3 length is 13 residues. Trimming shortened V by 6 bases and J by 4 bases, and 12 bases separated the two germline ends. From germline, CDR1 is MNHEY and CDR2 SVGAGI. CDR3: CASRPWSGYGYTF. The CDR3 region has the DNA TGTGCCAGCAGGCCGTGGTCCGGCTATGGCTACACCTTC.

In this sample, this clone turned up a few times. V and J are TRBV28 and TRBJ2-7; D remains unclear. The CDR3 has 10 residues. V gave up 3 bases and J gave up 7 bases, with 4 bases separating them. Germline CDR1 reads MDHEN; CDR2 reads SYDVKM. The CDR3 DNA is TGTGCCAGCAGTTTCCGGGAGCAGTACTTC. Translating it yields CASSFREQYF.

This clone was detected only once. The chain recombines TRBV30 with TRBJ2-4, with TRBD2 matching over 7 bases. CDR3 length: 14 residues. Germline V lookup: CDR1 GTSNPN, CDR2 SVGIG (reference sequence). Trimming at V came to 4 bases and at J to 6 bases, leaving 9 bases not matched to a gene. The CDR3, as DNA: TGTGCCTGGACCTGGGGGGGTTCGAGAAACATTCAGTACTTC. Protein sequence: CAWTWGGSRNIQYF. The entire variable domain, with the rest obtained from reference TRBV30 and TRBJ2-4, is as follows: SQTIHQWPATLVQPVGSPLSLECTVEGTSNPNLYWYRQAAGRGLQLLFYSVGIGQISSEVPQNLSASRPQDRQFILSSKKLLLSDSGFYLCAWTWGGSRNIQYFGAGTRLSVL.

This clone was counted between two and nine times. The CDR3 sequence: CASSRRPGQASYEQYF. CDR3 coding DNA: TGCGCCAGCAGCCGCCGTCCGGGACAGGCTTCATACGAGCAGTACTTC. This sequence joins TRBV4-1 and TRBJ2-7; 8 nucleotides match TRBD1. Germline V gives CDR1 MGHRA, CDR2 YSYEKL. This CDR3 has 16 residues. Unmatched junction bases numbered 12, after V lost 4 bases and J lost 4 bases.

V is TRBV28 and J is TRBJ2-7; TRBD2 might be the D (6 bases). The CDR3 contains 12 residues. Germline V gene data show CDR1 as MDHEN and CDR2 as SYDVKM. V was pared by 7 bases and J by 3 bases, with 10 bases between. CDR3 amino acids: CASTGGIYEQYF. The CDR3 DNA follows: TGTGCCAGCACCGGGGGAATCTACGAGCAGTACTTC.

The CDR3 coding sequence is TGTGCCAGCTCACCGGGACAGGCTGTCGAAGCTTTCTTT. Translated, it gives CASSPGQAVEAFF. This chain uses TRBV18 with TRBJ1-1; 8 nucleotides agree with TRBD1. J gave up 8 bases and V 3 bases, and 5 bases lay outside the gene matches. Germline V gives CDR1 KGHSH, CDR2 LQKENI. The CDR3 covers 13 residues.

The chain recombines TRBV9 with TRBJ2-5; 8 bases match TRBD2. With V trimmed by 3 bases and J by 2 bases, 12 bases remained unmatched. There are 17 residues in the CDR3. Per germline, CDR1 SGDLS and CDR2 YYNGEE. The CDR3 spells CASSGYGTGREQETQYF. DNA for the CDR3: TGTGCCAGCAGCGGGTACGGGACCGGGAGGGAACAAGAGACCCAGTACTTC.

This clone was seen more than once but under ten times. The chain recombines TRBV6-1 with TRBJ1-1; D uncertain. Germline loops: CDR1 MNHNS, CDR2 SASEGT. The CDR3 covers 12 residues. Trimming took 2 bases from V and 8 from J, leaving 9 bases between them. In nucleotides, the CDR3 is TGTGCCAGCAGTGAAAGTTGGCGGGAAGCTTTCTTT. Translated, it gives CASSESWREAFF.

The chain is built from TRBV29-1 and TRBJ2-3; D is uncertain. This CDR3 region has 12 residues. The V and J ends lost 5 bases and 2 bases respectively, with 8 bases between them. Looked up from germline, CDR1 is SQVTM and CDR2 is ANQGSEA. The chain's CDR3 is CSVLLITDTQYF. CDR3 nucleotides: TGCAGCGTTCTTCTAATCACAGATACGCAGTATTTT.

In this sample, this clone turned up once. This rearrangement joins TRBV4-1 to TRBJ2-7, with 9 bases matching TRBD1. The CDR3 length is 16 residues. Trimming took 1 base from V and 2 from J; bases not matched to a gene: 6. Looked up from germline, CDR1 is MGHRA and CDR2 is YSYEKL. CDR3 DNA: TGCGCCAGCAGCCAAGGGACAGGGGCCCTAGCCTACGAGCAGTACTTC. It is translated as CASSQGTGALAYEQYF.